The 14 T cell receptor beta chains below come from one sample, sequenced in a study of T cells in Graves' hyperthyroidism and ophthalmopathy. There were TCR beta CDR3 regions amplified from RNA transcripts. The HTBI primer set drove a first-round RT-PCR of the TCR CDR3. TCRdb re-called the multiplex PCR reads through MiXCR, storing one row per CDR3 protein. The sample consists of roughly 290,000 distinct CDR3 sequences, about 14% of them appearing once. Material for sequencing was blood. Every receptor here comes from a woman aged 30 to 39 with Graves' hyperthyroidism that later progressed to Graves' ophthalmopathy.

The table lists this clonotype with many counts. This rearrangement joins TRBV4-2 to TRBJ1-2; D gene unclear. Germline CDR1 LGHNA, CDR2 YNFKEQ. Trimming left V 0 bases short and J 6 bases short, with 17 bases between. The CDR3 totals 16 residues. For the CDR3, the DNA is TGTGCCAGCAGCCAAGAGATAAAGGCGTCCGGACATGGCTACACCTTC. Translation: CASSQEIKASGHGYTF.

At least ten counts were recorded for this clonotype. CDR3 DNA sequence: TGCAGTGCTCGTTCGCTGTGGGGGAAGTCGTACCAAGAGACCCAGTACTTC. Encoded protein: CSARSLWGKSYQETQYF. V gene TRBV20-1 combines with J gene TRBJ2-5; D is possibly TRBD1 or TRBD2 (5 bases each). Trimming left V 5 bases short and J 0 bases short, with 22 bases between. The germline gives CDR1 DFQATT, CDR2 SNEGSKA (reference sequence). The CDR3 runs 17 residues.

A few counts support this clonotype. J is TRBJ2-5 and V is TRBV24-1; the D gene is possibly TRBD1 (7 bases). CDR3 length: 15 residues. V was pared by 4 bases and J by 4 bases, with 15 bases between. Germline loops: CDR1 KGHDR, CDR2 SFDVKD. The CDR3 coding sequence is TGTGCCACCAGTGACCCCGGGACAGCGGGAGAGACCCAGTACTTC. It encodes CATSDPGTAGETQYF.

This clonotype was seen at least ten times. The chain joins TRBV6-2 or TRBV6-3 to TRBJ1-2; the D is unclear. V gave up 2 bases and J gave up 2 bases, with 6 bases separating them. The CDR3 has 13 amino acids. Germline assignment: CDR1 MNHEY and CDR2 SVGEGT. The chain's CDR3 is CASSYGRNYGYTF. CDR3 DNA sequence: TGTGCCAGCAGTTACGGCCGGAACTATGGCTACACCTTC.

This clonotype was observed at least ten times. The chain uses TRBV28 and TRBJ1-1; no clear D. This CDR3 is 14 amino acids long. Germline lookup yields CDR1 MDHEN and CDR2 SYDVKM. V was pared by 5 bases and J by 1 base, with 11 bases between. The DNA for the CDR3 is TGTGCCAGCAGTGAGACCTTAAGGAACACTGAAGCTTTCTTT. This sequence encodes CASSETLRNTEAFF.

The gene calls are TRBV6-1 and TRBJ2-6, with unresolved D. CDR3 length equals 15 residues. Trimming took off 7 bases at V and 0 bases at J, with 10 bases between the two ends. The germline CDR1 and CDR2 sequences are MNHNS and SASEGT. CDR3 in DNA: TGTGCCAGCACCGCTATGACCTCTGGGGCCAACGTCCTGACTTTC. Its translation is CASTAMTSGANVLTF.

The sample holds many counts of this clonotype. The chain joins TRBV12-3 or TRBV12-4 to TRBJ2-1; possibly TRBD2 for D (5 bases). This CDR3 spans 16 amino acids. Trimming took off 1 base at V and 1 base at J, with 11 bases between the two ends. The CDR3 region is CASSLVGGRSYNEQFF. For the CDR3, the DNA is TGTGCCAGCAGTTTAGTGGGTGGGAGATCCTACAATGAGCAGTTCTTC.

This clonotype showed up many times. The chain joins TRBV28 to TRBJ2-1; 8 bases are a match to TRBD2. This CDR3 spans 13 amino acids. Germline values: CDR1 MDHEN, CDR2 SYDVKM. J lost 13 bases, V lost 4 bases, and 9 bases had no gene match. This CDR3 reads CASSYDGTRGQFF. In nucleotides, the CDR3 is TGTGCCAGCAGTTACGACGGGACTAGGGGTCAGTTCTTC.

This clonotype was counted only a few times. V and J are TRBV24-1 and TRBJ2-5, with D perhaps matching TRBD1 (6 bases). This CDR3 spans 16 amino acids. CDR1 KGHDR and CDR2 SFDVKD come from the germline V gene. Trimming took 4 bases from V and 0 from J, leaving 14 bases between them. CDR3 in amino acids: CATSDAGRTDQETQYF. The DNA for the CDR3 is TGTGCCACCAGTGACGCTGGAAGGACAGACCAAGAGACCCAGTACTTC.

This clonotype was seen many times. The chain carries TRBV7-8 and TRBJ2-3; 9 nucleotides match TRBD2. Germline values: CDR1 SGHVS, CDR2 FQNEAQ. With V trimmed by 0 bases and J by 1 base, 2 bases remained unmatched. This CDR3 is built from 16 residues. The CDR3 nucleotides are TGTGCCAGCAGCTTAGCCGTAGCGGGAGGCACAGATACGCAGTATTTT. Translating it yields CASSLAVAGGTDTQYF.

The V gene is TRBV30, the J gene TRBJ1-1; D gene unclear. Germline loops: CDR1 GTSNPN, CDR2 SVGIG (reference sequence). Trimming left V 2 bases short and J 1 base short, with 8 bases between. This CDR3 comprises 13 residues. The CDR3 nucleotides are TGTGCCTGGAGTCAAAGGGAGAACACTGAAGCTTTCTTT. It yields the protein CAWSQRENTEAFF. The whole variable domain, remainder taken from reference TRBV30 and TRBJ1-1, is SQTIHQWPATLVQPVGSPLSLECTVEGTSNPNLYWYRQAAGRGLQLLFYSVGIGQISSEVPQNLSASRPQDRQFILSSKKLLLSDSGFYLCAWSQRENTEAFFGQGTRLTVV.

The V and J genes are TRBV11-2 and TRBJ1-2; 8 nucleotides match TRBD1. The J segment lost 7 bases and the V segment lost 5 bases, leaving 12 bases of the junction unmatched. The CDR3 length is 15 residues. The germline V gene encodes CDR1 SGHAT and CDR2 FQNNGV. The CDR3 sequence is CASSARTGRGFGYTF. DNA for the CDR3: TGTGCCAGCAGCGCAAGGACAGGGAGGGGCTTTGGCTACACCTTC. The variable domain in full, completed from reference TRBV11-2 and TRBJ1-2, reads EAGVAQSPRYKIIEKRQSVAFWCNPISGHATLYWYQQILGQGPKLLIQFQNNGVVDDSQLPKDRFSAERLKGVDSTLKIQPAKLEDSAVYLCASSARTGRGFGYTFGSGTRLTVV.

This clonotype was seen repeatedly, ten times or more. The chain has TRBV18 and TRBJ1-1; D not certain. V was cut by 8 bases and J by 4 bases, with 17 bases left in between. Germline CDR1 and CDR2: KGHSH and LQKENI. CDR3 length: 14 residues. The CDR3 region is CASRTGLSGTEAFF. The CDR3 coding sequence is TGTGCCAGCCGAACGGGCCTTTCGGGCACTGAAGCTTTCTTT.

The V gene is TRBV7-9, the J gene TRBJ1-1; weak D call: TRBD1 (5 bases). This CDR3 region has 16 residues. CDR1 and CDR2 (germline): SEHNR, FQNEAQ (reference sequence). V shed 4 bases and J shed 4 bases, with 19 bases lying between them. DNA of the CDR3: TGTGCCAGCAGCTCATCCATTTGGCTAAGGGGCACTGAAGCTTTCTTT. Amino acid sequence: CASSSSIWLRGTEAFF.